This T cell receptor beta chain was captured by sequencing in a study of response to subunit inactivated influenza vaccine. Study observations and caveats: There was a suggestion from the authors that each seasonal influenza vaccination recruits few new T cells.

This clonotype was seen at least ten times. Its antigen is not identified. MiXCR, applied by TCRdb to the RT-PCR reads, yields one record per CDR3 protein. This table holds about 620,000 distinct CDR3 sequences, about 11% found once. The V gene end was trimmed by 2 bases and the J gene end by 4 bases; junction bases not matched to a gene: 3. The germline gives CDR1 SGHRS, CDR2 YFSETQ. The CDR3 sequence is 14 residues long. The source was PBMCs from blood, collected on the day of vaccination. The chain uses TRBV5-1 and TRBJ2-1; TRBD2 matches 7 bases. This clonotype was sampled from a man aged 50-59 years who received an inactivated influenza vaccine. The chain's CDR3 is CASSFGGGYNEQFF. CDR3 in DNA: TGCGCCAGCAGCTTTGGCGGGGGTTACAATGAGCAGTTCTTC.